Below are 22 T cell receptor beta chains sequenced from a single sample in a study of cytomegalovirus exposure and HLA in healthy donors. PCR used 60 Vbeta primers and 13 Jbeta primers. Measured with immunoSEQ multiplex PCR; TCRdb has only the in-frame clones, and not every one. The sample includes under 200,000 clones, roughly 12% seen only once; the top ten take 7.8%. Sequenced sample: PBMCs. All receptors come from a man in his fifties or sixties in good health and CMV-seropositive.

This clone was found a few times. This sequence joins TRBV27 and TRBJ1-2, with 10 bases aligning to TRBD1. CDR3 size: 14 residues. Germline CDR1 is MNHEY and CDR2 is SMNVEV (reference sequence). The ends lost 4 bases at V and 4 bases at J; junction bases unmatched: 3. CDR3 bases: TGTGCCAGCAGTTGGGACAGGGGCCTCTATGGCTACACCTTC. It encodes CASSWDRGLYGYTF.

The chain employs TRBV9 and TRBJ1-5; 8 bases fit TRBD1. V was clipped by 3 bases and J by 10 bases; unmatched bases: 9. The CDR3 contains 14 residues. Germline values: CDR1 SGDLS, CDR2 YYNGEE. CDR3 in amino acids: CASSGGQVSVPQHF. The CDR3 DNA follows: TGTGCCAGCAGCGGGGGACAGGTTTCGGTTCCCCAGCATTTT.

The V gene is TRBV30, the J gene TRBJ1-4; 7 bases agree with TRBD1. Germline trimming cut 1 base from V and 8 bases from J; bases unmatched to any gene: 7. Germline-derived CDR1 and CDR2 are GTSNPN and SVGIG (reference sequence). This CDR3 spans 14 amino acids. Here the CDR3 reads CAWSAGQPYEKLFF. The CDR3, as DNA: TGTGCCTGGAGTGCGGGACAGCCTTACGAAAAACTGTTTTTT. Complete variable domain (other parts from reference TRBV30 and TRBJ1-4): SQTIHQWPATLVQPVGSPLSLECTVEGTSNPNLYWYRQAAGRGLQLLFYSVGIGQISSEVPQNLSASRPQDRQFILSSKKLLLSDSGFYLCAWSAGQPYEKLFFGSGTQLSVL.

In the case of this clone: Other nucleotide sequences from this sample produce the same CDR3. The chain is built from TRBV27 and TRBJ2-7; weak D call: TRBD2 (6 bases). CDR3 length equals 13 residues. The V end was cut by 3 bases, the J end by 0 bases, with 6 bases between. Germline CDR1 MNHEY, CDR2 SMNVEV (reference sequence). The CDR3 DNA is TGTGCCAGCAGTTTCGGGGGCTCCTACGAGCAGTACTTC. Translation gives CASSFGGSYEQYF.

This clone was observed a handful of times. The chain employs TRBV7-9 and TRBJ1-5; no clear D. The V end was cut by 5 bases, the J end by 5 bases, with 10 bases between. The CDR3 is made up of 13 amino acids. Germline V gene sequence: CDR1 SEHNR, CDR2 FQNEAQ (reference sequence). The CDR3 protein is CASSRGSDQPQHF. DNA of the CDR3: TGTGCCAGCAGCCGCGGGTCCGATCAGCCCCAGCATTTT.

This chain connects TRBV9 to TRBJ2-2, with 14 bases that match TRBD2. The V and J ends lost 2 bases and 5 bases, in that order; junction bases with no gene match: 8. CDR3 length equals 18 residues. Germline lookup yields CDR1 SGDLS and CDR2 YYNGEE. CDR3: CASSVTSGGALGTGELFF. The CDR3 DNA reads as TGTGCCAGCAGCGTGACTAGCGGGGGGGCCCTGGGGACCGGGGAGCTGTTTTTT.

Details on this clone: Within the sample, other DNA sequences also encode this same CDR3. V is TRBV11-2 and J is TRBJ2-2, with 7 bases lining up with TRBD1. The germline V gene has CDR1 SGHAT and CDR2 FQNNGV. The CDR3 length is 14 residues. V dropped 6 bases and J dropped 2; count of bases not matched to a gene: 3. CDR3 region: CASRRTGNTGELFF. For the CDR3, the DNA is TGTGCCAGCAGGCGGACAGGAAACACCGGGGAGCTGTTTTTT.

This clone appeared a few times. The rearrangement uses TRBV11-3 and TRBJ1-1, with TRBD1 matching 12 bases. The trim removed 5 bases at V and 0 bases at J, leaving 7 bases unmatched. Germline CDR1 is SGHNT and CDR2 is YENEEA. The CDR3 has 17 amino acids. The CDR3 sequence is CASSPGTGGRMNTEAFF. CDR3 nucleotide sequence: TGTGCCAGCAGCCCCGGGACAGGGGGCCGCATGAACACTGAAGCTTTCTTT.

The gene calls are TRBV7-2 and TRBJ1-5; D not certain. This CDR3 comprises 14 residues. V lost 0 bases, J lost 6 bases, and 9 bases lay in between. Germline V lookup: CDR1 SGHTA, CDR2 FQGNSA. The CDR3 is CASSLAGRRQPQHF. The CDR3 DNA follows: TGTGCCAGCAGCTTAGCGGGCAGACGTCAGCCCCAGCATTTT.

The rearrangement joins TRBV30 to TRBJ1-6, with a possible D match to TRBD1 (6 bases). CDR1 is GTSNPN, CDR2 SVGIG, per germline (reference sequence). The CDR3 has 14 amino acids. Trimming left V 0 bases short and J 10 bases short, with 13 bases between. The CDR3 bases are TGTGCCTGGAGTGTAGCAGGGGTTGGATCACCCCTCCACTTT. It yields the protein CAWSVAGVGSPLHF. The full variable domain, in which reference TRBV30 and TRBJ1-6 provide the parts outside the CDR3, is SQTIHQWPATLVQPVGSPLSLECTVEGTSNPNLYWYRQAAGRGLQLLFYSVGIGQISSEVPQNLSASRPQDRQFILSSKKLLLSDSGFYLCAWSVAGVGSPLHFGNGTRLTVT.

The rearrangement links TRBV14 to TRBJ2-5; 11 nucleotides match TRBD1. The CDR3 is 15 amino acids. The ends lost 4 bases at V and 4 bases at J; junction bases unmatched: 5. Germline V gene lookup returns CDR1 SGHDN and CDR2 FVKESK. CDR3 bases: TGTGCCAGCAGCCGTCCCGGGACAGGGGGAGAGACCCAGTACTTC. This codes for CASSRPGTGGETQYF. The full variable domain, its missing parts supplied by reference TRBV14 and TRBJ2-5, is EAGVTQFPSHSVIEKGQTVTLRCDPISGHDNLYWYRRVMGKEIKFLLHFVKESKQDESGMPNNRFLAERTGGTYSTLKVQPAELEDSGVYFCASSRPGTGGETQYFGPGTRLLVL.

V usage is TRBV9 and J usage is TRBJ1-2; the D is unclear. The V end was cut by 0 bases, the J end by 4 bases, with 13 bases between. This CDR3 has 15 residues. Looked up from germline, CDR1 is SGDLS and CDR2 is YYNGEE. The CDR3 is CASSVEGARTYGYTF. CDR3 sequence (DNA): TGTGCCAGCAGCGTAGAGGGAGCACGGACCTATGGCTACACCTTC.

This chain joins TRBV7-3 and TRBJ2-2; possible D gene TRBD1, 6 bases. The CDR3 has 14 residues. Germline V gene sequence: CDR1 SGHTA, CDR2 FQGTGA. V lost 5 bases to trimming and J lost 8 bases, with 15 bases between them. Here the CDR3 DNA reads TGTGCCAGCAGCCCATCACCAGGGGTGGGGGAGCTGTTTTTT. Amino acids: CASSPSPGVGELFF.

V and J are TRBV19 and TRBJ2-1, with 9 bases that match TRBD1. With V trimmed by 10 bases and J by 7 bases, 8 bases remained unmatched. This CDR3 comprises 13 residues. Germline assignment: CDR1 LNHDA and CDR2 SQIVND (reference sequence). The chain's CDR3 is CATGDRVGNEQFF. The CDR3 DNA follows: TGTGCCACAGGGGACAGGGTTGGAAATGAGCAGTTCTTC.

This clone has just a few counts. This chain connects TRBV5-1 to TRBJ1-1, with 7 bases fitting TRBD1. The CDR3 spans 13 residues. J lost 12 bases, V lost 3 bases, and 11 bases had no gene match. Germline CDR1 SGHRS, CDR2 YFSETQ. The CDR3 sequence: CASSSGTAFRTFF. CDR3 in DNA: TGCGCCAGCAGCTCCGGGACAGCCTTTAGGACTTTCTTT.

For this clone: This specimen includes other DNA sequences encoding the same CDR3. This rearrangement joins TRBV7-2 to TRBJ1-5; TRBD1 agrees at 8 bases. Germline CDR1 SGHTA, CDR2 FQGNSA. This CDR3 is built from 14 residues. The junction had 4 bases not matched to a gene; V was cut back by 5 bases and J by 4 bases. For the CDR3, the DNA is TGTGCCAGCAGCCCCGGGACAGGTAATCAGCCCCAGCATTTT. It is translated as CASSPGTGNQPQHF.

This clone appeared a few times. DNA for the CDR3: TGTGCCAGCAGGGCGAGCGGGGGTGGCGCAGATACGCAGTATTTT. Protein: CASRASGGGADTQYF. This sequence joins TRBV6-4 and TRBJ2-3; 8 positions agree with TRBD2. The V and J ends lost 6 bases and 4 bases, in that order; junction bases with no gene match: 9. Germline CDR1 reads MRHNA; CDR2 reads SNTAGT. This CDR3 comprises 15 residues.

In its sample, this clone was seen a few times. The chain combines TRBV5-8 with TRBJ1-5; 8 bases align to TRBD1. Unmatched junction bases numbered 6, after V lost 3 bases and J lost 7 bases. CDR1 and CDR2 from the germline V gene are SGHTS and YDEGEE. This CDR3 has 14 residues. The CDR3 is CASSSRGPGQPQHF. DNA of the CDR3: TGTGCCAGCAGCTCCAGGGGGCCGGGGCAGCCCCAGCATTTT.

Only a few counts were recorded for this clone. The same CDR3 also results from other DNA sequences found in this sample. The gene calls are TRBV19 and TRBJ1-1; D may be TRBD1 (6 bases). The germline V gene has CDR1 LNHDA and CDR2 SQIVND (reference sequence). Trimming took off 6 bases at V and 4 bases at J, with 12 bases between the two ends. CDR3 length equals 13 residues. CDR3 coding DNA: TGTGCCAGTAGACCTCCCAGGGGCACTGAAGCTTTCTTT. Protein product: CASRPPRGTEAFF.

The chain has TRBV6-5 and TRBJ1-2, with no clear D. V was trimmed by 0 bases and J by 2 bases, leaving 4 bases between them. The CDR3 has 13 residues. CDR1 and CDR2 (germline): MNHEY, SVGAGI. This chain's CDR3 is CASSYSLNYGYTF. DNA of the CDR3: TGTGCCAGCAGTTACTCACTCAACTATGGCTACACCTTC.

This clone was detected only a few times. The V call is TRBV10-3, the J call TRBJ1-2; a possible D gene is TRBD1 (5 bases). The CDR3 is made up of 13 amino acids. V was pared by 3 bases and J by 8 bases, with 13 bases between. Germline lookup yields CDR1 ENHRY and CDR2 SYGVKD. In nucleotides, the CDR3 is TGTGCCATCAGTGAAGCAGGGCCCAGCGGCTACACCTTC. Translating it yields CAISEAGPSGYTF.

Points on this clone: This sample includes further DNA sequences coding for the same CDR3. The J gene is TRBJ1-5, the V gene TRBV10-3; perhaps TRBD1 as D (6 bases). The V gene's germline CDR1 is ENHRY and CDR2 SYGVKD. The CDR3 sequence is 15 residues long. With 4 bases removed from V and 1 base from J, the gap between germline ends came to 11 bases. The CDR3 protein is CAISVTGASNQPQHF. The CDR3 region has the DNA TGTGCCATCAGTGTGACAGGCGCAAGCAATCAGCCCCAGCATTTT.